This TCR beta chain was found in a study of TIL therapy for anti-PD-1-resistant metastatic lung cancer. Study information: Tumor harvest preceded PD-1/PD-L1 blockade, followed by nivolumab treatment. Most patients had lung adenocarcinoma; a handful of tumors were EGFR-mutant, two ALK-rearranged; half smoked currently or formerly. General study findings and limits: After infusion, TIL clonotypes partly replaced peripheral T cells and declined over months.

Specified time point: pre-treatment sample, taken before nivolumab and TIL therapy. The CDR3 length is 13 residues. With V trimmed by 3 bases and J by 3 bases, 0 bases remained unmatched. Germline V gene lookup returns CDR1 SGHTA and CDR2 FQGNSA. Sequencing used immunoSEQ v3. Sequencing depth was approximately 2 million read pairs for survey level, about 5-6.5 million for deep. Sequenced by immunoSEQ multiplex PCR; TCRdb stores in-frame clones only, minus some. Counted here are tens of thousands of clones, around four fifths occurring once; the ten biggest clones make up about 6%. This clone was counted between two and nine times. What it binds is not known.

This chain connects TRBV7-2 to TRBJ2-7, with 9 bases that match TRBD2. The sequence was collected from a person aged 25 to 85 with non-small cell lung cancer. This material consisted of blood, taken at baseline. The CDR3 sequence is CASSFSGSYEQYF. CDR3 nucleotides: TGTGCCAGCAGCTTTAGCGGGAGCTACGAGCAGTACTTC. The entire variable domain, with the rest obtained from reference TRBV7-2 and TRBJ2-7, is as follows: GAGVSQSPSNKVTEKGKDVELRCDPISGHTALYWYRQSLGQGLEFLIYFQGNSAPDKSGLPSDRFSAERTGGSVSTLTIQRTQQEDSAVYLCASSFSGSYEQYFGPGTRLTVT.